The rows below give T cell receptor beta chains drawn from one sample of a study of CD4+ T cells in melanoma. Clones were sequenced by immunoSEQ multiplex PCR, and TCRdb holds only the in-frame ones, with some missing. This sample has fewer than 55,000 clones, with 85% to 90% found just once. Sequencing was done on a sample of peripheral blood. Receptor source: a human donor with melanoma. Both conserved end residues are part of each CDR3. The D gene is left open where the match is weak. Clone size appears in some rows only: once, few, many, or a class for an expanded clone.

J gene,D gene,clone size,V gene,CDR3 DNA,CDR3 protein
TRBJ2-7,TRBD1,-,TRBV14,TGTGCCAGCAGCCAAGTCAGGGGGCTCTACGAGCAGTACTTC,CASSQVRGLYEQYF
TRBJ2-7,TRBD1,-,TRBV6-1,TGTGCCAGCACCTTAGACAGGGCGACCTACGAGCAGTACTTC,CASTLDRATYEQYF
TRBJ1-5,-,once,TRBV30,TGTGCCTGGAGCCCTCCGGACAGCCGAAATCAGCCCCAGCATTTT,CAWSPPDSRNQPQHF
TRBJ2-2,TRBD1,-,TRBV15,TGTGCCACCAGCAGAGGGCAGGGGGCCGGGGAGCTGTTTTTT,CATSRGQGAGELFF
TRBJ1-1,TRBD1,-,TRBV27,TGTGCCAGCAGTCCGACAGGGGGTAGTTTTACTGAAGCTTTCTTT,CASSPTGGSFTEAFF
TRBJ1-1,-,-,TRBV7-8,TGTGCCAGCAGCTTAGCGTCAGGGGAGAATGAAGCTTTCTTT,CASSLASGENEAFF
TRBJ1-1,-,-,TRBV6-5,TGTGCCAGCAGTTACTCCAGGGACACTGAAGCTTTCTTT,CASSYSRDTEAFF
TRBJ1-1,-,-,TRBV11-2,TGTGCCAGCAGGTCTTCGGGGACTGAAGCTTTCTTT,CASRSSGTEAFF
TRBJ1-6,-,few,TRBV7-6,TGTGCCAGCAGCACCCGACAGGATTCACCCCTCCACTTT,CASSTRQDSPLHF
TRBJ2-5,TRBD2,once,TRBV7-9,TGTGCCAGCAGCCCACGGGGGGGGGAGACCCAGTACTTC,CASSPRGGETQYF
TRBJ1-1,-,-,TRBV19,TGTGCCAGTAGTATCTTGGAGAGCACTGAAGCTTTCTTT,CASSILESTEAFF
TRBJ2-7,-,-,TRBV21-1,TGTGCCAGCAGCAAAAGGGACCGAGCCTACGAGCAGTACTTC,CASSKRDRAYEQYF
TRBJ2-3,-,-,TRBV2,TGTGCCAGCAGTGGGGCAGAAAGACATACGCAGTATTTT,CASSGAERHTQYF
TRBJ2-1,-,-,TRBV28,TGTGCCAGCAGTCAGGCCGGGTCTGACAACAATGAGCAGTTCTTC,CASSQAGSDNNEQFF
TRBJ2-7,-,-,TRBV5-8,TGTGCCAGCAGCTTGACGGCGGGGGCGAACTCCTACGAGCAGTACTTC,CASSLTAGANSYEQYF
TRBJ2-2,-,-,TRBV5-1,TGCGCCAGCAGAACCGGGACCAACACCGGGGAGCTGTTTTTT,CASRTGTNTGELFF
TRBJ1-5,-,-,TRBV4-1,TGCGCCAGCAGCCAAGATTACGGGTATCCCCAGCATTTT,CASSQDYGYPQHF
TRBJ1-1,-,-,TRBV28,TGTGCCAGCAGTTTGCCAGGCGACAACACTGAAGCTTTCTTT,CASSLPGDNTEAFF
TRBJ1-4,-,-,TRBV19,TGTGCCAGTAGTGGGTCAGACAGTACTAATGAAAAACTGTTTTTT,CASSGSDSTNEKLFF
TRBJ1-2,-,-,TRBV4-1,TGCGCCAGCAGCCAAGAAGCCCCAGGTAGGGGTGGCTACACCTTC,CASSQEAPGRGGYTF
TRBJ2-5,-,-,TRBV6-5,TGTGCCAGCAGCCACGACTTTTATCGCGCGGAGACCCAGTACTTC,CASSHDFYRAETQYF
TRBJ1-1,-,-,TRBV10-3,TGTGCCATCAGTGAGGCGGCAGGCCGCCCTTTCTTT,CAISEAAGRPFF
TRBJ1-1,-,-,TRBV28,TGTGCCAGCAACCTATTAACCGGGACAAGCAACACTGAAGCTTTCTTT,CASNLLTGTSNTEAFF
TRBJ2-1,TRBD2,-,TRBV2,TGTGCCAGCATCAAAAGGGGCGGACTAGCGGGGGATAATGAGCAGTTCTTC,CASIKRGGLAGDNEQFF
TRBJ2-5,TRBD2,-,TRBV6-1,TGTGCCAGCAGTGAAGCGCTTCGACTAGCGGGGGAAGAGACCCAGTACTTC,CASSEALRLAGEETQYF
TRBJ2-7,TRBD1,-,TRBV19,TGTGCCAGTAGTAATGCGGGACAGGGCTCCTACGAGCAGTACTTC,CASSNAGQGSYEQYF
TRBJ2-1,TRBD2,-,TRBV13,TGTGCCAGCAGCTTAGGTAGCGGGCCCTACAATGAGCAGTTCTTC,CASSLGSGPYNEQFF
TRBJ1-1,-,few,TRBV5-1,TGCGCCAGCAGCTTGGGACAGCAGGAAGCTTTCTTT,CASSLGQQEAFF
TRBJ1-1,-,-,TRBV5-1,TGCGCCAGCAGATTCTCCAACGTGAACACTGAAGCTTTCTTT,CASRFSNVNTEAFF
TRBJ2-3,-,-,TRBV19,TGTGCCAGTAGTATGGGGACAACACGCACAGATACGCAGTATTTT,CASSMGTTRTDTQYF
TRBJ1-1,-,once,TRBV13,TGTGCCAGCAGCTTAGGAGGGGTCGGGAACACTGAAGCTTTCTTT,CASSLGGVGNTEAFF
TRBJ2-7,-,-,TRBV7-9,TGTGCCAGCAGCTTGGGGCCCCCGGGTTTCACCGGGTACGAGCAGTACTTC,CASSLGPPGFTGYEQYF
TRBJ2-5,TRBD2,-,TRBV11-3,TGTGCCAGCAGCTTAGGGACGACCGGGGGGGCCACGAGAGAGACCCAGTACTTC,CASSLGTTGGATRETQYF
TRBJ1-1,-,-,TRBV6-5,TGTGCCAGCAGTTACGGTATGGGTAACACTGAAGCTTTCTTT,CASSYGMGNTEAFF
TRBJ2-1,-,-,TRBV4-1,TGCGCCAGCAGCCAAGCTCCCTCCAGTCCCTACAATGAGCAGTTCTTC,CASSQAPSSPYNEQFF
TRBJ2-7,-,-,TRBV6-1,TGTGCCAGCAGTGGCCCGGGACGGAGTTCCTACGAGCAGTACTTC,CASSGPGRSSYEQYF
TRBJ1-5,-,-,TRBV10-3,TGTGCCAGCGGCCCGGGGTCCATTCAGCCCCAGCATTTT,CASGPGSIQPQHF
TRBJ2-3,TRBD1,-,TRBV28,TGTGCCAGCAGACAGACAGGGGGCCAAGATACGCAGTATTTT,CASRQTGGQDTQYF
TRBJ2-1,-,many,TRBV25-1,TGTGCCAGCAGTAAGGGGGGGTACAATGAGCAGTTCTTC,CASSKGGYNEQFF
TRBJ2-7,TRBD2,-,TRBV7-9,TGTGCCAGCAGCTTAGAGGGCGGGGGGGTTTCTTTGGGCGAGCAGTACTTC,CASSLEGGGVSLGEQYF
TRBJ2-7,-,-,TRBV5-6,TGTGCCAGCAGCTTTCTCCGACAGCCAAACGAGCAGTACTTC,CASSFLRQPNEQYF
TRBJ2-1,-,-,TRBV5-5,TGTGCCAGCAGCTTGGGCGACAATGAGCAGTTCTTC,CASSLGDNEQFF
TRBJ1-3,TRBD1,medium-sized,TRBV6-1,TGTGCCAGCAGTGAAGCGACAGGGTCATCTGGAAACACCATATATTTT,CASSEATGSSGNTIYF
TRBJ1-3,-,-,TRBV9,TGTGCCAGCAGCCCGCCTGGGCGGAGCTCTGGAAACACCATATATTTT,CASSPPGRSSGNTIYF
TRBJ2-3,TRBD2,-,TRBV5-1,TGCGCCAGCAGCCGGGGGGAGAGAGATACGCAGTATTTT,CASSRGERDTQYF
TRBJ2-5,-,-,TRBV6-1,TGTGCCAGCAGCCCGGGTTCTCAAGAGACCCAGTACTTC,CASSPGSQETQYF
TRBJ1-2,-,-,TRBV5-4,TGTGCCAGCACCCTGGGGGGCGCGGGCTATGGCTACACCTTC,CASTLGGAGYGYTF
TRBJ2-5,TRBD1,-,TRBV27,TGTGCCAGCAGTTTTTTGGGGGGACAGGGGAAAGAGACCCAGTACTTC,CASSFLGGQGKETQYF
TRBJ2-1,-,-,TRBV6-6,TGTGCCAGCAATGGTGATGGGAATGAGCAGTTCTTC,CASNGDGNEQFF
TRBJ2-4,-,-,TRBV6-5,TGTGCCACTGGAGACAGTTCTGCCAAAAACATTCAGTACTTC,CATGDSSAKNIQYF
TRBJ2-7,-,-,TRBV19,TGTGCCAGTAGTATGGTCCTTTCACTTAACGAGCAGTACTTC,CASSMVLSLNEQYF
TRBJ2-5,-,-,TRBV5-1,TGCGCCAGCAGCTTGGGTTCGGCTAGTAGCCCCCAAGAGACCCAGTACTTC,CASSLGSASSPQETQYF
TRBJ2-7,-,-,TRBV2,TGTGCCAGCAGTGAAGTCCCCGGGGCATCGGGTGAGCAGTACTTC,CASSEVPGASGEQYF
TRBJ2-1,TRBD2,-,TRBV7-9,TGTGCCAGCAGCCCACTAGCGGGGGGGGTACATGAGCAGTTCTTC,CASSPLAGGVHEQFF
TRBJ1-3,-,-,TRBV18,TGTGCCAGCTCACCGCGGGCAGTTGAAGGAAACACCATATATTTT,CASSPRAVEGNTIYF